Shown below are 22 T cell receptor beta chains from a single sample sequenced in a study of beta chain features in type 1 diabetes (dated by TCRdb to between 2018 and 2020). Library preparation used the immunoSEQ multiplex PCR assay. The High Capacity cDNA Reverse Transcription Kit was used to reverse transcribe all of the isolated RNA, meaning that expressed TCRB transcripts were what got sequenced. This immuneACCESS table, as held by TCRdb, lists in-frame sequences with V and J called but not all clones. Of the missing ones, under half trace to an unresolved V gene in checked studies; the others have no known cause. The sample table holds hundreds of thousands of clones, of which around 16% were seen once. About 0.097% of the sample belongs to the ten largest clones. The sequenced sample was naive CD4+ T cells from blood. In light of the paper, this sample's cell subset or site label describes: true naive CD4+ T cells. The receptors stem from a man younger than 35 in good health.

The chain uses TRBV6-6 and TRBJ2-7; tentatively, D is TRBD1 or TRBD2 (5 bases each). Trimming took off 4 bases at V and 7 bases at J, with 17 bases between the two ends. This CDR3 contains 14 residues. Looked up from germline, CDR1 is MNHNY and CDR2 is SVGAGI (reference sequence). CDR3 sequence reads: CASSSRDGLREQYF. The CDR3 DNA sequence: TGTGCCAGCAGTTCCCGGGACGGCCTACGGGAGCAGTACTTC.

This clone was detected a few times. This chain connects TRBV5-4 to TRBJ2-3, with TRBD1 identical over 8 bases. The CDR3 sequence is 16 residues long. V lost 0 bases and J lost 1; bases outside the gene matches: 4. The germline V gene has CDR1 SGHNT and CDR2 YYREEE (reference sequence). DNA of the CDR3: TGTGCCAGCAGCTTGGTGGGGACAGGAGGCACAGATACGCAGTATTTT. This translates into CASSLVGTGGTDTQYF.

As for this clone: The same CDR3 also results from other DNA sequences found in this sample. The V gene is TRBV29-1, the J gene TRBJ1-2; D unresolved. Germline-derived CDR1 and CDR2 are SQVTM and ANQGSEA. Trimming removed 6 bases from V and 0 bases from J, with 5 bases in between. This CDR3 has 11 residues. The chain's CDR3 is CSVGSNYGYTF. The CDR3 nucleotides are TGCAGCGTAGGCTCTAACTATGGCTACACCTTC.

The rearrangement uses TRBV4-3 and TRBJ2-5; D is possibly TRBD2 (5 bases). The DNA matches TRBJ2-7 better at its end, which makes the J call doubtful. The CDR3 runs to 13 residues. Germline lookup yields CDR1 LGHNA and CDR2 YSLEER. For the CDR3, the DNA is TGCGCCAGCAGCCAAACTAGTAGGGACGAGCAGTACTTC. Its translation: CASSQTSRDEQYF.

The rearrangement links TRBV5-4 to TRBJ2-7, with a weak D call TRBD1 (7 bases). Trimming stripped 4 bases from V and 1 base from J, with 15 bases between. The CDR3 length is 15 residues. Germline loops: CDR1 SGHNT, CDR2 YYREEE (reference sequence). CDR3 sequence: CASSRGTVPSYEQYF. The CDR3 coding sequence is TGTGCCAGCAGCCGCGGGACAGTACCTTCCTACGAGCAGTACTTC.

V usage is TRBV6-4 and J usage is TRBJ1-2; no firm D call. This CDR3 is 14 amino acids long. CDR1 and CDR2 from the germline V gene are MRHNA and SNTAGT. Trimming left V 6 bases short and J 1 base short, with 12 bases between. This CDR3 reads CASRRDGNNYGYTF. CDR3 nucleotide sequence: TGTGCCAGCAGGCGAGACGGAAATAACTATGGCTACACCTTC.

CDR3 sequence: CASSLGQTQYF. CDR3 bases: TGCGCCAGCAGCCTGGGTCAAACCCAGTACTTC. This rearrangement joins TRBV5-1 to TRBJ2-5; D call uncertain. CDR3 length: 11 residues. CDR1 and CDR2 from the germline V gene are SGHRS and YFSETQ. Trimming took 4 bases from V and 8 from J, leaving 9 bases between them. The complete variable domain, with remaining parts taken from reference TRBV5-1 and TRBJ2-5, reads KAGVTQTPRYLIKTRGQQVTLSCSPISGHRSVSWYQQTPGQGLQFLFEYFSETQRNKGNFPGRFSGRQFSNSRSEMNVSTLELGDSALYLCASSLGQTQYFGPGTRLLVL.

This clone was observed a handful of times. This CDR3 is CASSQELAANTGELFF. Written as DNA, the CDR3 is TGTGCCAGCAGCCAAGAACTAGCGGCGAACACCGGGGAGCTGTTTTTT. This chain links TRBV4-2 with TRBJ2-2, with TRBD2 matching 8 bases. Germline V CDR1 and CDR2: LGHNA, YNFKEQ. The CDR3 is 16 residues long. V was pared by 0 bases and J by 0 bases, with 0 bases of the junction left unmatched.

This clone was seen more than once but under ten times. The CDR3 loop reads CASSSPLGPAGSQYF. DNA for the CDR3: TGTGCCAGCAGCTCCCCCCTGGGGCCTGCAGGGAGTCAGTACTTC. This chain links TRBV5-4 with TRBJ2-4, with D perhaps matching TRBD1 or TRBD2 (5 bases each). CDR1 is SGHNT and CDR2 is YYREEE in the germline V gene (reference sequence). The V end lost 3 bases, the J end lost 12 bases, and 22 bases lay between the germline ends. There are 15 residues in the CDR3.

This clone was counted only a few times. The chain employs TRBV28 and TRBJ2-7; TRBD2 might be the D (5 bases). The CDR3 is 15 residues long. The V end was cut by 6 bases, the J end by 0 bases, with 15 bases between. CDR1 is MDHEN and CDR2 is SYDVKM in the germline V gene. In DNA, the CDR3 is TGTGCCAGCAGAGGATCGGGATTTAGCTCCTACGAGCAGTACTTC. It is translated as CASRGSGFSSYEQYF. The whole variable domain, filled in from reference TRBV28 and TRBJ2-7, reads DVKVTQSSRYLVKRTGEKVFLECVQDMDHENMFWYRQDPGLGLRLIYFSYDVKMKEKGDIPEGYSVSREKKERFSLILESASTNQTSMYLCASRGSGFSSYEQYFGPGTRLTVT.

This clone was observed a few times. The chain links TRBV7-9 to TRBJ2-3, with 8 nucleotides matching TRBD2. Germline V gene lookup returns CDR1 SEHNR and CDR2 FQNEAQ (reference sequence). The CDR3 loop spans 16 amino acids. V lost 3 bases and J lost 3; bases outside the gene matches: 8. The DNA of the CDR3 is TGTGCCAGCAGCTTTATGGCGGGAGGAGGTACAGATACGCAGTATTTT. It specifies CASSFMAGGGTDTQYF.

This sequence joins TRBV18 and TRBJ1-1; D is possibly TRBD1 (5 bases). From germline, CDR1 is KGHSH and CDR2 LQKENI. This CDR3 is 13 amino acids long. V gave up 4 bases and J gave up 3 bases, with 9 bases separating them. The CDR3 loop is CASSHGGDTEAFF. The CDR3 DNA reads as TGTGCCAGCTCACATGGGGGAGACACTGAAGCTTTCTTT.

The genes are TRBV7-2 and TRBJ1-2; D remains unclear. In germline, CDR1 is SGHTA, CDR2 FQGNSA. This CDR3 is built from 14 residues. The ends were cut back, 0 bases at V and 6 bases at J, with 11 bases in the middle. Here the CDR3 reads CASSLAARRDGYTF. In nucleotides, the CDR3 is TGTGCCAGCAGCTTAGCGGCCCGGAGGGATGGCTACACCTTC.

This clone was seen a few times. V usage is TRBV7-2 and J usage is TRBJ2-7; 10 bases align to TRBD2. This CDR3 has 15 amino acids. In germline, CDR1 is SGHTA, CDR2 FQGNSA. V shed 5 bases and J 4 bases; nucleotides not matched to a gene: 8. The CDR3 loop reads CASSGLSGRAYEQYF. The CDR3 region has the DNA TGTGCCAGCAGCGGACTAAGCGGGAGGGCTTACGAGCAGTACTTC. Supplemented by reference TRBV7-2 and TRBJ2-7, the full variable domain reads GAGVSQSPSNKVTEKGKDVELRCDPISGHTALYWYRQSLGQGLEFLIYFQGNSAPDKSGLPSDRFSAERTGGSVSTLTIQRTQQEDSAVYLCASSGLSGRAYEQYFGPGTRLTVT.

The sample holds a few counts of this clone. V usage is TRBV29-1 and J usage is TRBJ1-2; TRBD1 matches 10 bases. CDR1 is SQVTM, CDR2 ANQGSEA, per germline. V shed 6 bases and J 5 bases; nucleotides not matched to a gene: 6. This CDR3 is 13 amino acids long. The CDR3 sequence is CSVDRGLGYGYTF. CDR3 DNA: TGCAGCGTAGACAGGGGGCTAGGGTATGGCTACACCTTC.

The J gene is TRBJ1-1, the V gene TRBV6-5; 7 bases agree with TRBD1. CDR3 length: 16 residues. V lost 2 bases to trimming and J lost 1 base; unmatched junction nucleotides: 7. Germline-derived CDR1 and CDR2 are MNHEY and SVGAGI. The CDR3 nucleotides read TGTGCCAGCAGTTACGCCCAGGGGGTATCGAACACTGAAGCTTTCTTT. Residues: CASSYAQGVSNTEAFF.

The chain recombines TRBV4-1 with TRBJ1-4, with D unclear. The CDR3 loop spans 15 amino acids. V lost 4 bases to trimming and J lost 8 bases, with 17 bases between them. CDR1 is MGHRA, CDR2 YSYEKL, per germline. CDR3: CASSPGERNNEKLFF. CDR3 nucleotide sequence: TGCGCCAGCAGCCCCGGGGAGCGGAATAACGAAAAACTGTTTTTT.

In this sample, this clone turned up a few times. The CDR3 sequence is CASSLFPSAPAFF. The DNA for the CDR3 is TGTGCCAGCAGCTTATTTCCATCGGCTCCAGCTTTCTTT. The V and J genes are TRBV7-2 and TRBJ1-1; D unclear. CDR1 is SGHTA and CDR2 is FQGNSA in the germline V gene. Trimming stripped 2 bases from V and 10 bases from J, with 14 bases between. This CDR3 has 13 amino acids. Full variable domain (remainder filled in from reference TRBV7-2 and TRBJ1-1): GAGVSQSPSNKVTEKGKDVELRCDPISGHTALYWYRQSLGQGLEFLIYFQGNSAPDKSGLPSDRFSAERTGGSVSTLTIQRTQQEDSAVYLCASSLFPSAPAFFGQGTRLTVV.

This clone was seen a handful of times. The chain couples TRBV5-1 to TRBJ2-2; D not resolved. The V gene's germline CDR1 is SGHRS and CDR2 YFSETQ. The CDR3 covers 16 residues. V was trimmed by 0 bases and J by 2 bases, leaving 11 bases between them. The CDR3: CASSLAPADNTGELFF. Here the CDR3 DNA reads TGCGCCAGCAGCTTGGCCCCCGCCGATAACACCGGGGAGCTGTTTTTT.

The gene calls are TRBV28 and TRBJ2-5; D gene uncertain. The CDR3 runs 15 residues. Trimming shortened V by 3 bases and J by 6 bases, and 17 bases separated the two germline ends. Per germline, CDR1 MDHEN and CDR2 SYDVKM. The CDR3 is CASSLGVRLVKTQYF. CDR3 DNA: TGTGCCAGCAGTTTGGGTGTGAGGTTGGTGAAGACCCAGTACTTC.

This clone appeared a few times. V gene TRBV5-1 combines with J gene TRBJ2-7, with D possibly TRBD1 on 5 matching bases. The V gene lost 0 bases and the J gene lost 3 bases, with 10 bases spanning the gap. The CDR3 contains 14 residues. Germline V gives CDR1 SGHRS, CDR2 YFSETQ. The CDR3 region has the DNA TGCGCCAGCAGCTTGGTGCCAGGGTACTACGAGCAGTACTTC. It specifies CASSLVPGYYEQYF.

This clone showed up just a few times. The chain combines TRBV5-6 with TRBJ1-1; TRBD1 matches at 7 bases. Germline-derived CDR1 and CDR2 are SGHDT and YYEEEE. J lost 4 bases, V lost 2 bases, and 11 bases had no gene match. The CDR3 contains 16 residues. The CDR3 DNA reads as TGTGCCAGCAGCTTTCGACAGGGAAGTAAGGGCACTGAAGCTTTCTTT. As protein: CASSFRQGSKGTEAFF.